The TCR beta chain under discussion was sequenced for a study of blood T cell repertoires in COVID-19 (dated by TCRdb to about 2020). Some background on the complete study: The collaborator samples originated in the United States, Italy and Spain and spanned the acute and convalescent phases of COVID-19. The material from the prospective study consisted of cDNA or gDNA derived from T cells, B-cell-depleted T cells, or PBMCs. Deeply sampled blood TCRbeta repertoires from subjects exposed to, actively infected with, or recovered from COVID-19 were included in the dataset. A freely available public database, intended as a resource for researchers studying the immune response to SARS-CoV-2, is where the repertoires were released. Samples were obtained from the ongoing ImmuneRACE study (first 160 participants) and from some 1,300 subjects provided by 6 global collaborators. A de-identified subject ID, COVID-19 status, age in years and sex were almost always included in the sample metadata. Where HLA class I and class II types were available, the types were taken from metadata supplied by the sample provider, not from assay-based typing. What the research found in general, with its limitations: The quantity of clinical and demographic metadata differed by source and by participant and was supplied without curation.

TCRbeta CDR3 regions were amplified from genomic DNA by means of the immunoSEQ Assay, a bias-controlled multiplex PCR. For the original study's pipeline: Nucleated cell counts per sample were estimated from amplification of reference gene primers within the assay. Sequence reads were collapsed and filtered to measure the absolute abundance of every unique TCRbeta CDR3 rearrangement. For each sample, productive Simpson clonality was calculated by taking the square root of Simpson's diversity index across productive rearrangements. This is the immuneACCESS table as TCRdb keeps it, with only in-frame sequences that have V and J called. A part of the clones is gone; compared with another copy, unresolved V genes explain less than half, and the rest is unexplained. That table gives V, J and clone size, and the DNA gave D and trimming. The table for this sample lists some 270,000 clones; about 90% of them were counted only once. Of the sample, 1.9% is held by the ten largest clones.

Worth noting for this clone: The target of this receptor is not known. Qualities for individual bases were not recorded, and no much larger clone is one base off.

Enrolling through a virtual design, the prospective study's participants ranged in age from about 18 to 100 years and lived across roughly 24 United States geographic areas. Cohort assignment in the prospective study relied on participant-reported clinical history from a screening survey and a study questionnaire. ImmuneRACE Cohort 3 recovered participants were defined by two consecutive negative NP/OP PCR tests, healthcare professional clearance, or symptom resolution. Mobile phlebotomists in the prospective study collected whole blood, serum and a nasopharyngeal or oropharyngeal swab from every participant. Participants in the prospective study had the option to provide additional blood draws and questionnaires over an approximately 2-month period. Blood samples from the prospective study were shipped frozen or at room temperature prior to DNA extraction. The CDR3, cysteine through phenylalanine, is 16 amino acids long. This entry keeps only the CDR3 DNA: 48 bases, framed from base 1. The V end loses 1 base and the J end loses 5 bases, and a stretch of 17 bases separates them. CDR1 and CDR2 are drawn from the germline V gene: SGHVS, FQNEAQ.

This receptor chain uses TRBV7-8 and TRBJ2-5; matching of 5 bases hints at TRBD1 as the D gene. Sequences were obtained from PBMCs or T cells enriched from blood (not recorded which). The receptor's source is a woman aged 60-70 years who had recovered from COVID-19. The encoded CDR3 is CASSLVRVPLGETQYF. At the DNA level, the sequence is TGTGCCAGCAGCTTAGTCAGGGTGCCTTTGGGGGAGACCCAGTACTTC. When the CDR3 is completed using the reference TRBV7-8 and TRBJ2-5 genes on either side, the full variable domain is GAGVSQSPRYKVAKRGQDVALRCDPISGHVSLFWYQQALGQGPEFLTYFQNEAQLDKSGLPSDRFFAERPEGSVSTLKIQRTQQEDSAVYLCASSLVRVPLGETQYFGPGTRLLVL.